Below are 11 T cell receptor beta chains sequenced from a single sample in a study of blood T cell repertoires in COVID-19. TCRdb's copy holds only in-frame clones and misses some; the assay was immunoSEQ multiplex PCR. This sample has 25,000 to 30,000 clones, with roughly 89% found just once. The specimen sequenced was peripheral blood. These receptors all stem from a human donor with acute or convalescent COVID-19. The donor label of this sample is uncertain.

This chain links TRBV5-4 with TRBJ2-2; maybe TRBD1 (5 bases). The CDR3 totals 15 residues. From germline, CDR1 is SGHNT and CDR2 YYREEE (reference sequence). V shed 1 base and J shed 0 bases, with 7 bases lying between them. Written as DNA, the CDR3 is TGTGCCAGCAGCTTGATCAGGGCGAACACCGGGGAGCTGTTTTTT. Protein sequence: CASSLIRANTGELFF.

The CDR3 DNA reads TGCGCCAGCAGCCGGGTAAGAGACTACGAGCAGTACTTC. As protein: CASSRVRDYEQYF. The gene calls are TRBV5-1 and TRBJ2-7; D remains ambiguous. Germline V CDR1 and CDR2: SGHRS, YFSETQ. V shed 4 bases and J shed 3 bases, with 11 bases lying between them. This CDR3 region has 13 residues. Full variable domain (remainder filled in from reference TRBV5-1 and TRBJ2-7): KAGVTQTPRYLIKTRGQQVTLSCSPISGHRSVSWYQQTPGQGLQFLFEYFSETQRNKGNFPGRFSGRQFSNSRSEMNVSTLELGDSALYLCASSRVRDYEQYFGPGTRLTVT.

CDR3 in amino acids: CASSPSGSLDEQYF. The CDR3, as DNA: TGTGCCAGCAGCCCGAGCGGGAGTCTCGACGAGCAGTACTTC. V and J are TRBV25-1 and TRBJ2-7, with 8 positions matching TRBD2. The CDR3 length is 14 residues. J gave up 5 bases and V 6 bases, and 9 bases lay outside the gene matches. From germline, CDR1 is MGHDK and CDR2 SYGVNS.

The gene calls are TRBV6-5 and TRBJ2-7, with TRBD1 as a possible D gene (6 bases). Germline lookup yields CDR1 MNHEY and CDR2 SVGAGI. With 4 bases removed from V and 6 bases from J, the gap between germline ends came to 13 bases. CDR3 size: 13 residues. DNA for the CDR3: TGTGCCAGCAGTTTAACACAGGGAACCGAGCAGTACGTC. Encoded protein: CASSLTQGTEQYV.

V is TRBV20-1 and J is TRBJ2-7; TRBD2 matches at 7 bases. CDR3 size: 15 residues. V lost 3 bases and J lost 3; bases outside the gene matches: 11. Germline-derived CDR1 and CDR2 are DFQATT and SNEGSKA (reference sequence). Here the CDR3 DNA reads TGCAGTGCTAGTAACCCGGGACTAACGTTCTACGAGCAGTACTTC. It codes for CSASNPGLTFYEQYF.

The J gene is TRBJ2-2, the V gene TRBV5-1; perhaps TRBD1 as D (6 bases). The ends were cut back, 2 bases at V and 2 bases at J, with 19 bases in the middle. The germline V gene has CDR1 SGHRS and CDR2 YFSETQ. The CDR3 is 18 residues long. As DNA, the CDR3 is TGCGCCAGCAGCTTAAATTTACCCGGGACACCCAACACCGGGGAGCTGTTTTTT. It is translated as CASSLNLPGTPNTGELFF.

This clone was observed a few times. The gene calls are TRBV12-3 or TRBV12-4 and TRBJ1-6, with D possibly matching TRBD1 (5 bases). The CDR3 runs to 13 residues. V dropped 8 bases and J dropped 7 bases, with 12 bases sitting between them. The CDR3 DNA follows: TGTGCCAGCGGTAAAGGGGCGAATTCACCCCTCCACTTT. Protein sequence: CASGKGANSPLHF.

The gene calls are TRBV7-2 and TRBJ2-7; D is unresolved. This CDR3 is built from 11 residues. The germline V gene has CDR1 SGHTA and CDR2 FQGNSA. V lost 7 bases to trimming and J lost 3 bases, with 7 bases between them. CDR3 coding DNA: TGTGCCAGCACCCTAGGCTACGAGCAGTACTTC. Residues: CASTLGYEQYF.

The chain has TRBV11-2 and TRBJ1-4; 7 positions agree with TRBD1. V lost 3 bases, J lost 6 bases, and 1 base stayed unmatched. The CDR3 loop spans 13 amino acids. Germline V CDR1 and CDR2: SGHAT, FQNNGV. DNA for the CDR3: TGTGCCAGCAGCTTTGACAGGGATGAAAAACTGTTTTTT. Translating gives CASSFDRDEKLFF.

This clone came up once. The V call is TRBV20-1, the J call TRBJ1-1; TRBD1 might be the D (5 bases). V was cut by 3 bases and J by 5 bases, with 16 bases left in between. CDR1 and CDR2 from the germline V gene are DFQATT and SNEGSKA (reference sequence). CDR3 size: 14 residues. The CDR3 nucleotides are TGCAGTGCTAGTCGGTGGGGGGGAGGAACTGAAGCTTTCTTT. Amino acids: CSASRWGGGTEAFF.

The chain has TRBV10-2 and TRBJ2-7, with 7 bases fitting TRBD2. CDR3 length equals 14 residues. The trim removed 9 bases at V and 4 bases at J, leaving 12 bases unmatched. Germline V lookup: CDR1 WSHSY, CDR2 SAAADI. Written as DNA, the CDR3 is TGCGCCAGTGAGGCTAGCGGAGAAGCTTACGAGCAGTACTTC. This translates into CASEASGEAYEQYF.